Below are 28 T cell receptor beta chains sequenced from a single sample in a study of cytomegalovirus exposure and HLA in healthy donors. Some clones are missing from TCRdb's copy, which holds only in-frame ones; the method was immunoSEQ multiplex PCR. Of 250,000 to 300,000 clones listed, nearly 90% were seen once; the top ten hold under 0.4%. Sequences were obtained from PBMCs. The receptors originated from a woman aged 18-29 years in good health and CMV-seronegative.

This chain links TRBV7-8 with TRBJ2-1, with TRBD2 as a possible D gene (5 bases). The V and J ends lost 2 bases and 10 bases respectively, with 9 bases between them. The germline V gene has CDR1 SGHVS and CDR2 FQNEAQ. There are 12 residues in the CDR3. This CDR3 is CASSLLTGEQFF. In DNA, the CDR3 is TGTGCCAGCAGCTTACTAACGGGAGAGCAGTTCTTC.

V gene TRBV6-5 combines with J gene TRBJ1-1; 7 bases match TRBD1. Germline CDR1 and CDR2: MNHEY and SVGAGI. V trimming: 5 bases; J trimming: 3 bases; junction bases outside the gene matches: 9. The CDR3 has 15 amino acids. The CDR3: CASSPDRRSHTEAFF. In DNA, the CDR3 is TGTGCCAGCAGTCCGGACAGGCGGAGCCACACTGAAGCTTTCTTT.

The chain joins TRBV27 to TRBJ2-2; unclear D gene. The CDR3 is made up of 15 amino acids. Germline V gene sequence: CDR1 MNHEY, CDR2 SMNVEV (reference sequence). V lost 3 bases and J lost 2, with 10 bases in between. The CDR3 sequence is CASSLRGANTGELFF. The DNA for the CDR3 is TGTGCCAGCAGTTTGCGCGGAGCCAACACCGGGGAGCTGTTTTTT.

The chain is built from TRBV19 and TRBJ2-1; D is uncertain. Germline V gives CDR1 LNHDA, CDR2 SQIVND (reference sequence). The CDR3 is 12 amino acids. The V and J ends lost 11 bases and 9 bases respectively, with 17 bases between them. As DNA, the CDR3 is TGTGCCGTCTCCCCCCCCGGTGCTGAGCAGTTCTTC. Amino acid sequence: CAVSPPGAEQFF.

This clone was recorded only once. The chain couples TRBV5-1 to TRBJ2-7, with 8 positions matching TRBD1. The V segment lost 4 bases and the J segment 4 bases; nucleotides outside the gene matches: 13. Germline-derived CDR1 and CDR2 are SGHRS and YFSETQ. This CDR3 comprises 16 residues. For the CDR3, the DNA is TGCGCCAGCAGCCCTACCGGTGGGACAGGATCATACGAGCAGTACGTC. It yields the protein CASSPTGGTGSYEQYV.

The genes are TRBV10-3 and TRBJ1-3, with TRBD1 as a possible D gene (6 bases). Germline V gene lookup returns CDR1 ENHRY and CDR2 SYGVKD. The V end was cut by 3 bases, the J end by 4 bases, with 10 bases between. This CDR3 region has 14 residues. As DNA, the CDR3 is TGTGCCATCAGTGAAGCAGGGGCCGGAAACACCATATATTTT. The encoded protein is CAISEAGAGNTIYF.

The chain has TRBV27 and TRBJ1-2; D unresolved. Germline CDR1 and CDR2: MNHEY and SMNVEV (reference sequence). Trimming removed 2 bases from V and 5 bases from J, with 12 bases in between. The CDR3 contains 14 residues. The CDR3, as DNA: TGTGCCAGCAGTTTAAGGCGGCCTGAATATGGCTACACCTTC. This codes for CASSLRRPEYGYTF.

J is TRBJ2-1 and V is TRBV28; unclear D gene. CDR1 is MDHEN, CDR2 SYDVKM, per germline. The V end lost 1 base, the J end lost 7 bases, and 8 bases lay between the germline ends. The CDR3 loop spans 13 amino acids. CDR3 loop: CASSLLLLNEQFF. The CDR3 DNA follows: TGTGCCAGCAGTTTATTATTGTTGAATGAGCAGTTCTTC.

This sequence joins TRBV12-2 and TRBJ1-2; the table calls TRBD1, which could not be checked here. TRBV12-2 is marked as a pseudogene. The CDR3 consists of 17 residues. As DNA, the CDR3 is TGTGCAAGTCGCTTAGTTGATGACAGGGGGCAGGACTATGGCTACACCTTC. This sequence encodes CASRLVDDRGQDYGYTF.

The V call is TRBV7-2, the J call TRBJ1-6; 8 bases line up with TRBD1. V lost 2 bases to trimming and J lost 9 bases; unmatched junction nucleotides: 6. The length of the CDR3 is 15 residues. Germline V gene data show CDR1 as SGHTA and CDR2 as FQGNSA. The CDR3 nucleotides are TGTGCCAGCAGCTTACGACAGGGGTATGCTTCACCCCTCCACTTT. This gives the protein CASSLRQGYASPLHF.

The V gene is TRBV4-1, the J gene TRBJ1-1; tentatively, D is TRBD1 (6 bases). This CDR3 has 15 residues. Trimming left V 1 base short and J 1 base short, with 10 bases between. Per germline, CDR1 MGHRA and CDR2 YSYEKL. The CDR3 reads CASSQGTGQNTEAFF. As DNA, the CDR3 is TGCGCCAGCAGCCAAGGGACGGGACAGAACACTGAAGCTTTCTTT.

The V and J genes are TRBV28 and TRBJ1-6, with D tentatively TRBD1 (6 bases). Trimming pared 5 bases from V and 7 bases from J, leaving 15 bases between. The CDR3 is made up of 15 amino acids. Germline V gene sequence: CDR1 MDHEN, CDR2 SYDVKM. CDR3 sequence (DNA): TGTGCCAGCAGTGGTTTGGGGGCCACCAATTCACCCCTCCACTTT. Protein: CASSGLGATNSPLHF.

The chain links TRBV6-5 to TRBJ2-5, with TRBD2 matching over 10 bases. The CDR3 length is 15 residues. Unmatched junction bases numbered 9, after V lost 6 bases and J lost 5 bases. CDR1 and CDR2 from the germline V gene are MNHEY and SVGAGI. CDR3 region: CASSQRGGLKETQYF. CDR3 sequence (DNA): TGTGCCAGCAGCCAGCGGGGGGGCCTGAAGGAGACCCAGTACTTC.

This chain links TRBV5-8 with TRBJ2-7; 9 nucleotides agree with TRBD1. Germline trimming cut 4 bases from V and 2 bases from J; bases unmatched to any gene: 4. The CDR3 length is 14 residues. Germline assignment: CDR1 SGHTS and CDR2 YDEGEE. CDR3 in DNA: TGTGCCAGCAGCGCGGGACAGGGACCCTACGAGCAGTACGTC. Amino acids: CASSAGQGPYEQYV.

V gene TRBV11-2 combines with J gene TRBJ2-7; tentative D call: TRBD1 (5 bases). The length of the CDR3 is 15 residues. Trimming removed 1 base at V and 4 bases at J, with 14 bases between. Looked up from germline, CDR1 is SGHAT and CDR2 is FQNNGV. CDR3 coding DNA: TGTGCCAGCAGCTTAGGCGCAGGGAATCCTTACGAGCAGTACTTC. This gives the protein CASSLGAGNPYEQYF.

CDR3 sequence (DNA): TGTGCCAGCAGCTTAGATCCGAGCGGGGGTTGGACAGATACGCAGTATTTT. As protein: CASSLDPSGGWTDTQYF. The rearrangement joins TRBV11-2 to TRBJ2-3; 8 bases align to TRBD2. CDR1 and CDR2 from the germline V gene are SGHAT and FQNNGV. The CDR3 has 17 residues. V dropped 0 bases and J dropped 3; count of bases not matched to a gene: 8.

The chain carries TRBV7-8 and TRBJ2-3, with 8 positions matching TRBD2. This CDR3 is built from 16 residues. After removal of 2 bases from V and 2 bases from J, the junction contained 6 bases not matched to a gene. Germline V gene lookup returns CDR1 SGHVS and CDR2 FQNEAQ. The DNA of the CDR3 is TGTGCCAGCAGCTTACTGGCGGGGGGCGACACAGATACGCAGTATTTT. It specifies CASSLLAGGDTDTQYF.

This chain uses TRBV19 with TRBJ1-5, with D hard to call. This CDR3 region has 15 residues. CDR1 is LNHDA and CDR2 is SQIVND in the germline V gene (reference sequence). Deletions cut 3 bases from V and 1 base from J, with 10 bases between. This CDR3 reads CASSIGRYSNQPQHF. DNA for the CDR3: TGTGCCAGTAGTATTGGGAGATACAGCAATCAGCCCCAGCATTTT.

In its sample, this clone was seen once. The chain employs TRBV30 and TRBJ2-5, with 12 bases aligning to TRBD1. Germline V gene data show CDR1 as GTSNPN and CDR2 as SVGIG (reference sequence). The CDR3 consists of 18 residues. V lost 5 bases, J lost 0 bases, and 13 bases stayed unmatched. The CDR3: CAWFAGTGGKGYQETQYF. Here the CDR3 DNA reads TGTGCCTGGTTCGCCGGGACAGGGGGCAAAGGGTACCAAGAGACCCAGTACTTC.

The chain employs TRBV6-1 and TRBJ1-6, with unresolved D. The CDR3 loop spans 17 amino acids. Germline CDR1 MNHNS, CDR2 SASEGT. V was shortened by 0 bases and J by 5 bases, with 14 bases between the two germline ends. The CDR3 loop is CASSEATTSDHNSPLHF. The CDR3 nucleotides are TGTGCCAGCAGTGAAGCGACAACGTCAGATCATAATTCACCCCTCCACTTT.

In the case of this clone: At one end the junction does not follow the germline gene, possibly because of a read error. This sequence joins TRBV25-1 and TRBJ2-2; tentatively, D is TRBD1 (5 bases). This CDR3 is built from 14 residues. Germline V gene data show CDR1 as MGHDK and CDR2 as SYGVNS. CDR3: CASSESGNAGELFF. In DNA form, the CDR3 reads TGTGCCAGCAGTGAATCAGGGAACGCCGGGGAGCTGTTTTTT.

Turning to this clone: Other nucleotide sequences in the sample specify the same CDR3. The gene calls are TRBV15 and TRBJ2-2, with 10 bases fitting TRBD1. The CDR3 length is 14 residues. Germline V CDR1 and CDR2: LNHNV, YYDKDF (reference sequence). The ends lost 5 bases at V and 4 bases at J; junction bases unmatched: 1. The CDR3 spells CATSRDRGTGELFF. DNA of the CDR3: TGTGCCACCAGCCGGGACAGGGGCACCGGGGAGCTGTTTTTT.

The gene calls are TRBV7-9 and TRBJ1-4; D ambiguous. V dropped 5 bases and J dropped 2 bases, with 6 bases sitting between them. The CDR3 is 13 residues long. The germline V gene has CDR1 SEHNR and CDR2 FQNEAQ (reference sequence). CDR3 protein: CASSPPTNEKLFF. CDR3 DNA: TGTGCCAGCAGCCCCCCGACTAATGAAAAACTGTTTTTT.

The J gene is TRBJ1-6, the V gene TRBV5-1; TRBD1 aligns across 8 bases. Losses at the gene ends were 2 bases for V and 7 bases for J; bases not matched to a gene: 2. Germline CDR1 is SGHRS and CDR2 is YFSETQ. The CDR3 extends over 14 amino acids. CDR3 sequence: CASSLAGGNSPLHF. DNA of the CDR3: TGCGCCAGCAGCTTAGCAGGGGGCAATTCACCCCTCCACTTT.

V usage is TRBV4-1 and J usage is TRBJ1-2; unclear D gene. V gave up 1 base and J gave up 2 bases, with 17 bases separating them. The CDR3 spans 17 residues. Germline V gene data show CDR1 as MGHRA and CDR2 as YSYEKL. This CDR3 reads CASSQGRTGDKNYGYTF. The CDR3 DNA is TGCGCCAGCAGCCAAGGTCGGACGGGAGACAAGAACTATGGCTACACCTTC.

The chain carries TRBV18 and TRBJ1-2; 7 bases agree with TRBD1. J gave up 4 bases and V 0 bases, and 2 bases lay outside the gene matches. Germline V gives CDR1 KGHSH, CDR2 LQKENI. The CDR3 covers 14 residues. For the CDR3, the DNA is TGTGCCAGCTCACCACCGGCAGGGGGCTATGGCTACACCTTC. Its protein product is CASSPPAGGYGYTF.

The J gene is TRBJ1-5, the V gene TRBV27, with D tentatively TRBD1 (6 bases). V was cut by 2 bases and J by 6 bases, with 11 bases left in between. CDR3 length: 14 residues. Germline assignment: CDR1 MNHEY and CDR2 SMNVEV (reference sequence). CDR3 nucleotide sequence: TGTGCCAGCAGTTTACAACAGGGAATTCAGCCCCAGCATTTT. As protein: CASSLQQGIQPQHF.

This clone showed up just once. This chain joins TRBV27 and TRBJ2-7; TRBD2 aligns across 7 bases. The V gene end was trimmed by 5 bases and the J gene end by 5 bases; junction bases not matched to a gene: 9. The CDR3 runs 14 residues. Germline V lookup: CDR1 MNHEY, CDR2 SMNVEV (reference sequence). The chain's CDR3 is CASSPRGSGNEQYV. The CDR3, as DNA: TGTGCCAGCAGTCCGCGGGGGTCGGGGAACGAGCAGTACGTC.